This is a list of T cell receptor beta chains from one sample in a study of control samples from healthy donors and cancer patients. TCRdb keeps only in-frame clones here, not all; method: immunoSEQ multiplex PCR. The sample holds fewer than 90,000 clones, around nine tenths seen once. The specimen sequenced was blood. Source of these receptors: a woman in her fifties or sixties in good health. Each CDR3 is given with its conserved first and last residue. The D gene is left open where the match is weak. Clone sizes are given selectively: once, few, many, or a class where the clone is expanded.

CARSRRGTSAGEQYF,TGCGCCCGCAGCCGACGGGGGACTAGCGCGGGGGAGCAGTACTTC,TRBD2,.,TRBJ2-7,15,TRBV5-1
CASSQGGMNGYTF,TGTGCCAGCAGCCAAGGTGGTATGAATGGCTACACCTTC,.,.,TRBJ1-2,13,TRBV14
CASSDPGRGPVPDTQYF,TGCGCCAGCAGTGACCCCGGACGGGGCCCCGTCCCAGATACGCAGTATTTT,.,.,TRBJ2-3,17,TRBV10-1
CASSEAQGENYGYTF,TGTGCCAGCAGTGAAGCTCAGGGTGAGAACTATGGCTACACCTTC,.,.,TRBJ1-2,15,TRBV6-1
CASSQEGQGEQFF,TGCGCCAGCAGCCAAGAGGGACAGGGAGAGCAGTTCTTC,TRBD1,.,TRBJ2-1,13,TRBV4-1
CASSLVVTSYKDEQFF,TGTGCCAGCAGCTTGGTAGTGACTAGTTATAAGGATGAGCAGTTCTTC,.,.,TRBJ2-1,16,TRBV5-8
CASSSRIGGYTF,TGTGCCAGCAGCTCCAGGATAGGGGGCTACACCTTC,.,.,TRBJ1-2,12,TRBV13
CATSDLGTGGTNEQFF,TGTGCCACCAGTGATTTGGGGACAGGGGGCACGAATGAGCAGTTCTTC,TRBD1,.,TRBJ2-1,16,TRBV24-1
CATTVGNTGELFF,TGTGCCACAACGGTCGGGAACACCGGGGAGCTGTTTTTT,.,.,TRBJ2-2,13,TRBV3-1/TRBV3-2
CASSVVALDNTGELFF,TGTGCCAGCAGCGTAGTAGCTCTGGACAACACCGGGGAGCTGTTTTTT,.,.,TRBJ2-2,16,TRBV9
CASRTNSPLHF,TGTGCCAGCAGGACAAATTCACCCCTCCACTTT,.,.,TRBJ1-6,11,TRBV28
CSASALAGLYSDTQYF,TGCAGTGCTAGTGCACTAGCGGGGCTGTATTCAGATACGCAGTATTTT,TRBD2,.,TRBJ2-3,16,TRBV20-1
CASSLLQDSPLHF,TGTGCCAGCAGCCTACTTCAGGACAGCCCCCTCCACTTT,.,.,TRBJ1-6,13,TRBV3-1/TRBV3-2
CAWSFRGNGNTIYF,TGTGCCTGGAGCTTTCGAGGGAATGGAAACACCATATATTTT,.,.,TRBJ1-3,14,TRBV30
CAWGESWAEQYF,TGTGCCTGGGGGGAATCTTGGGCCGAGCAGTACTTC,.,.,TRBJ2-7,12,TRBV30
CASGLAGVYEQYF,TGTGCTAGTGGTTTGGCCGGGGTATACGAGCAGTACTTC,.,.,TRBJ2-7,13,TRBV12-5
CASRRGTGGNTIYF,TGTGCCAGCAGAAGGGGAACGGGCGGAAACACCATATATTTT,.,.,TRBJ1-3,14,TRBV6-6
CASRERGGGTEAFF,TGTGCCAGCAGGGAGAGGGGGGGAGGTACTGAAGCTTTCTTT,.,once,TRBJ1-1,14,TRBV6-5
CASSVKVEQFF,TGTGCCAGCAGTGTCAAGGTTGAGCAGTTCTTC,.,few,TRBJ2-1,11,TRBV2
CASSAHLTGQNTEAFF,TGCGCCAGCAGCGCCCATCTTACCGGACAAAACACTGAAGCTTTCTTT,.,.,TRBJ1-1,16,TRBV5-1
CSASNVDTQYF,TGCAGTGCTAGCAATGTAGATACGCAGTATTTT,.,.,TRBJ2-3,11,TRBV20-1
CAWRQGKTEAFF,TGTGCCTGGAGACAGGGTAAGACTGAAGCTTTCTTT,.,once,TRBJ1-1,12,TRBV30
CASSERWISNQPQHF,TGTGCCAGCAGTGAAAGGTGGATTAGCAATCAGCCCCAGCATTTT,.,.,TRBJ1-5,15,TRBV6-1
CASSQDVVRTGELFF,TGTGCCAGCAGCCAGGACGTTGTGCGGACCGGGGAGCTGTTTTTT,.,.,TRBJ2-2,15,TRBV3-1/TRBV3-2
CASSSRQGQDF,TGTGCCAGCAGTTCTAGACAGGGACAGGACTTC,TRBD1,.,TRBJ2-7,11,TRBV12-3/TRBV12-4
CASRRIGVRGYEQYF,TGTGCCAGCAGACGAATCGGGGTAAGGGGCTACGAGCAGTACTTC,.,.,TRBJ2-7,15,TRBV11-2
CASGFDGGSTDTQYF,TGTGCTAGTGGTTTCGACGGGGGTAGCACAGATACGCAGTATTTT,.,.,TRBJ2-3,15,TRBV12-5
CASSLGWAEDTQYF,TGTGCCAGCAGCTTGGGTTGGGCAGAAGATACGCAGTATTTT,.,once,TRBJ2-3,14,TRBV5-5
CASSTTTGESGNTIYF,TGTGCCAGCAGCACAACGACAGGGGAGAGTGGAAACACCATATATTTT,TRBD1,.,TRBJ1-3,16,TRBV9
CASSQTTDQPQHF,TGTGCCAGCAGTCAAACAACGGATCAGCCCCAGCATTTT,.,.,TRBJ1-5,13,TRBV12-3/TRBV12-4
CASSLAGRRGSYNEQFF,TGTGCCAGCAGCTTAGCGGGGAGGCGGGGCTCCTACAATGAGCAGTTCTTC,.,.,TRBJ2-1,17,TRBV7-9
CASTASGGVNEQFF,TGTGCCAGCACTGCAAGCGGGGGGGTGAATGAGCAGTTCTTC,TRBD2,.,TRBJ2-1,14,TRBV7-9
CASSQDSRAWKNIQYF,TGTGCCAGCAGCCAAGATTCACGGGCTTGGAAAAACATTCAGTACTTC,.,.,TRBJ2-4,16,TRBV3-1/TRBV3-2
CASSLGGPSYEQYF,TGTGCCAGCAGCTTGGGGGGGCCCAGCTACGAGCAGTACTTC,.,.,TRBJ2-7,14,TRBV5-5
CASSREAVGHEQFF,TGCGCCAGCAGTAGGGAGGCCGTGGGCCATGAGCAGTTCTTC,.,.,TRBJ2-1,14,TRBV4-1
CASSYGTDSGNTIYF,TGTGCCAGCAGTTACGGTACCGACTCTGGAAACACCATATATTTT,.,once,TRBJ1-3,15,TRBV6-5
CASSEEPAGGPTGELFF,TGTGCCAGCAGTGAAGAGCCAGCGGGGGGGCCTACCGGGGAGCTGTTTTTT,TRBD2,.,TRBJ2-2,17,TRBV6-1
CASTSQEGRNYGYTF,TGTGCCAGCACCTCCCAGGAGGGAAGGAACTATGGCTACACCTTC,.,few,TRBJ1-2,15,TRBV7-8
CASSPGQGRSYEQYF,TGCGCCAGCAGCCCAGGACAGGGCCGATCCTACGAGCAGTACTTC,TRBD1,.,TRBJ2-7,15,TRBV4-1
CASSQGQGVTGELFF,TGCGCCAGCAGCCAAGGTCAGGGAGTCACCGGGGAGCTGTTTTTT,.,.,TRBJ2-2,15,TRBV4-1
CASSLAGGYNSPLHF,TGTGCCAGCAGTCTGGCAGGGGGCTATAATTCACCCCTCCACTTT,TRBD1,.,TRBJ1-6,15,TRBV2